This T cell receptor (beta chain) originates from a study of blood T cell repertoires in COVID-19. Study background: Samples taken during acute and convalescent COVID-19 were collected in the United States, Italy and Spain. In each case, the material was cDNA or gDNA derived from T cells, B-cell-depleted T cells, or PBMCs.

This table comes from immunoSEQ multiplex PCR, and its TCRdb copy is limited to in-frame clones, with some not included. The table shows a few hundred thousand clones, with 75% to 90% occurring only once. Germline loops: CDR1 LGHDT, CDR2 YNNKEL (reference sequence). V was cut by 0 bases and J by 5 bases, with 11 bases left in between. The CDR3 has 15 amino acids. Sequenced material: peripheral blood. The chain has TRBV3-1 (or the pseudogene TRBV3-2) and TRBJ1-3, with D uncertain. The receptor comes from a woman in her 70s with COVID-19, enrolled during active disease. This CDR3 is CASSQDSPPRNTIYF. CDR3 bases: TGTGCCAGCAGCCAAGATTCTCCCCCCCGAAACACCATATATTTT.